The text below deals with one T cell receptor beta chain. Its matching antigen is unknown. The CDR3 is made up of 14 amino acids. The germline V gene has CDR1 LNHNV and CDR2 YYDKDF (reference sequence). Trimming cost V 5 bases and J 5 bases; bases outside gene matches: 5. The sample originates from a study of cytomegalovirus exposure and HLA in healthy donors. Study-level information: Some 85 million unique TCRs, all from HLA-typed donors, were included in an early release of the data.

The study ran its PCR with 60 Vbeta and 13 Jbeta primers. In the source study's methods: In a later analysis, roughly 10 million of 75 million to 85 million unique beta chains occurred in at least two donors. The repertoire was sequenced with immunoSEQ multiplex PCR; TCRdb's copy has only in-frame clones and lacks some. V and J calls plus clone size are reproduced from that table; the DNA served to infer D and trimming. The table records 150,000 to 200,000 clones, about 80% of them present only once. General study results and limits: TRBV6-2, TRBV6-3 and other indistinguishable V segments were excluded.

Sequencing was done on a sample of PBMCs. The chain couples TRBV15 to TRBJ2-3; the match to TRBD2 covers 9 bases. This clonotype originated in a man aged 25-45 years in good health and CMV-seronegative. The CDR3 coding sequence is TGTGCCACCAGCGGGGCGGGAGGGGGAGATACGCAGTATTTT. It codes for CATSGAGGGDTQYF. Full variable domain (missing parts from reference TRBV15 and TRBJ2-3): DAMVIQNPRYQVTQFGKPVTLSCSQTLNHNVMYWYQQKSSQAPKLLFHYYDKDFNNEADTPDNFQSRRPNTSFCFLDIRSPGLGDTAMYLCATSGAGGGDTQYFGPGTRLTVL.